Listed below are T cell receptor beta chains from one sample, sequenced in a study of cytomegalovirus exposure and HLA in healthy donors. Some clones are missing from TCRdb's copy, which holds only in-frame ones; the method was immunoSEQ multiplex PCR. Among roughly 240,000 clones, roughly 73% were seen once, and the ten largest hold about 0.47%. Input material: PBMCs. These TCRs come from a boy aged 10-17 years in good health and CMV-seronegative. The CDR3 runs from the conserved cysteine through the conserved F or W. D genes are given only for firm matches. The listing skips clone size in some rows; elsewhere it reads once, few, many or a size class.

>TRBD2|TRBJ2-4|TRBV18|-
TGTGCCAGCTCACCTAGCGGGGAGTTTTACATTCAGTACTTC
CASSPSGEFYIQYF
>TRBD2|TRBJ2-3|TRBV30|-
TGTGCCTGGAGCCGAGGGACTAGCGGGAGGGCCCCAGGCACAGATACGCAGTATTTT
CAWSRGTSGRAPGTDTQYF
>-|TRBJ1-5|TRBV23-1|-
TGCGCCAGCAGTCATCCCTCTGAAGGGCCGGCAGCGGGCAATCAGCCCCAGCATTTT
CASSHPSEGPAAGNQPQHF
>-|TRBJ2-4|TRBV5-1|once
TGCGCCAGCAGCGACCCCCTCGGGGCCAAAAACATTCAGTACTTC
CASSDPLGAKNIQYF
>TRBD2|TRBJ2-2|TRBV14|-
TGTGCCAGCAGCCATGAGAAGGGGAGCGATGGCGGGAGCCAGCGGCTGTTTTTT
CASSHEKGSDGGSQRLFF
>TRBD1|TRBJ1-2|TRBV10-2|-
TGCGCCAGCAGTTTAAACCTGGGACAGGGCGGCTACACCTTC
CASSLNLGQGGYTF
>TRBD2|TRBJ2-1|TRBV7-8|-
TGTGCCAGCAGGTCAGGCAGGGCCAGCGGGAGGGCCAATGAGCAGTTCTTC
CASRSGRASGRANEQFF
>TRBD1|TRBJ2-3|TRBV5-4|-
TGTGCCAGCAGCTCAAGACAGGGCGCAGATACGCAGTATTTT
CASSSRQGADTQYF
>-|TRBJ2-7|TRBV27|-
TGTGCCAGCAGTTTAATGTTTGAGACAAAGAGCTCCTACGAGCAGTACTTC
CASSLMFETKSSYEQYF
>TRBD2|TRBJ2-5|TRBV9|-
TGTGCCAGCAGCGTAGTGGGAGCGGGGGGGCCGAGTGGAGAGACCCAGTACTTC
CASSVVGAGGPSGETQYF
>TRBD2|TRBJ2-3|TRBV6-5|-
TGTGCCAGCAGTTATCTGTCCGGGAGGAAGGCAGATACGCAGTATTTT
CASSYLSGRKADTQYF
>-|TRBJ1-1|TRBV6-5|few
TGTGCCAGCAGTTACGGCAGGGGTGACACTGAAGCTTTCTTT
CASSYGRGDTEAFF
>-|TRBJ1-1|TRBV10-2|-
TGCGCCAGCAGTGAGTCTTGGGGAGTGAGCACTGAAGCTTTCTTT
CASSESWGVSTEAFF
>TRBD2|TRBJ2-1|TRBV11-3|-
TGTGCCAGCAGCTTGAGACGTCTAGCGGGAGGGCCAAGTAATAATGAGCAGTTCTTC
CASSLRRLAGGPSNNEQFF
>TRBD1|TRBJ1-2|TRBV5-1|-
TGCGCCAGCAGCTCAACCGGGACAGCGTCTAGGGGCTACACCTTC
CASSSTGTASRGYTF
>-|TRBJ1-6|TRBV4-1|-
TGCGCCAGCAGCCCTCGAGGCGGGCAGTTCTATAATTCACCCCTCCACTTT
CASSPRGGQFYNSPLHF
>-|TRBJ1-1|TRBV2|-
TGTGCCAGAGCCAGGGGCTCCAACACTGAAGCTTTCTTT
CARARGSNTEAFF
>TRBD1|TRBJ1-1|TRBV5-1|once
TGCGCCAGCAGCTTTGACAGGGCGGACACTGAAGCTTTCTTT
CASSFDRADTEAFF
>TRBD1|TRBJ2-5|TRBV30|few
TGTGCCTGGAGCAGGGGTTTCTCAAACAGGGGTGAGACCCAGTACTTC
CAWSRGFSNRGETQYF
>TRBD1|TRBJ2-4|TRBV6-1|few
TGTGCCAGCAGTGAAGCCAGGGGGCCCAAAAACATTCAGTACTTC
CASSEARGPKNIQYF
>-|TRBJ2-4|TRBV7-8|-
TGTGCCAGCAGCTTGTACAGGGATCCCAAAAACATTCAGTACTTC
CASSLYRDPKNIQYF
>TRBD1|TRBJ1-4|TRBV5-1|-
TGCGCCAGCAGCTTGCTATCACTGGACAGGAGGCTTACAACTAATGAAAAACTGTTTTTT
CASSLLSLDRRLTTNEKLFF